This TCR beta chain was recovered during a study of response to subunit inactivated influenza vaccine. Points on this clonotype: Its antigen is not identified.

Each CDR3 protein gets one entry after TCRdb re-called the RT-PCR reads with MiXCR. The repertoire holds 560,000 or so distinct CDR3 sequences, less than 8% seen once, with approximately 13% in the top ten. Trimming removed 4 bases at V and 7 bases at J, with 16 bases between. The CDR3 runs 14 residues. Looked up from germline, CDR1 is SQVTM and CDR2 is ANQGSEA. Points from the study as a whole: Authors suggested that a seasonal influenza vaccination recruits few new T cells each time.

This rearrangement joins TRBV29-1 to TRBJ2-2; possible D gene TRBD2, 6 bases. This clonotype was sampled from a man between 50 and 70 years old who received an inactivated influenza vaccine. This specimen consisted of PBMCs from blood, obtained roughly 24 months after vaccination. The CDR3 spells CSVGGVGQDGELFF. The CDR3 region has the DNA TGCAGCGTTGGGGGGGTGGGGCAGGACGGGGAGCTGTTTTTT.